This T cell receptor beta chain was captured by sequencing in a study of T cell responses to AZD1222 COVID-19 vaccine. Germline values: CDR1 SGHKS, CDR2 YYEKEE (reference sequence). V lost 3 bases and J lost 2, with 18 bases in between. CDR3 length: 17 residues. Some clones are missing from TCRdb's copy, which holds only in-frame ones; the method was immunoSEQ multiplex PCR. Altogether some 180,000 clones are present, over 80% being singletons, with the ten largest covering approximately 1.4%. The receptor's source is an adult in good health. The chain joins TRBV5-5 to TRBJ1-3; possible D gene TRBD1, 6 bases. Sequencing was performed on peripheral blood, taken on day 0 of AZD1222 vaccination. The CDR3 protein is CASSSVQGPRPGNTIYF. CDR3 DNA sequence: TGTGCCAGCAGCTCAGTCCAGGGGCCGCGGCCTGGAAACACCATATATTTT.